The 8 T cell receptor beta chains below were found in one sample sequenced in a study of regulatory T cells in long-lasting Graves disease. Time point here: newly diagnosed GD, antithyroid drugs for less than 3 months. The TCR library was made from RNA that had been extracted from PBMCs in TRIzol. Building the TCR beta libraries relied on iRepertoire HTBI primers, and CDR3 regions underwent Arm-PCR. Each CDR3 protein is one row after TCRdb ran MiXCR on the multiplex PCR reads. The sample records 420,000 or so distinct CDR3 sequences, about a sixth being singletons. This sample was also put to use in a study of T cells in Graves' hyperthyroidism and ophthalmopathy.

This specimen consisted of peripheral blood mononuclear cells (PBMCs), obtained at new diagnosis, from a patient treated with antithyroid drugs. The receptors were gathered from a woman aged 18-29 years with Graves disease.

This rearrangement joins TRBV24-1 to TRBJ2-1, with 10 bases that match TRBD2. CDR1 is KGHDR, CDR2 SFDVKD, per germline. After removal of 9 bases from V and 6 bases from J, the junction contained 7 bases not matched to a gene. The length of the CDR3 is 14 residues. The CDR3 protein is CATGLAGVLNEQFF. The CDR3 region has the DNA TGTGCCACCGGTCTAGCGGGAGTACTCAATGAGCAGTTCTTC.

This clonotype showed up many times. Here the CDR3 DNA reads TGTGCCAGCAGTTTAAACCCTTTAACAGGGAACAATGAGCAGTTCTTC. This codes for CASSLNPLTGNNEQFF. The chain employs TRBV28 and TRBJ2-1; TRBD1 is a possible D gene (6 bases). V lost 2 bases and J lost 5, with 16 bases in between. CDR1 and CDR2 (germline): MDHEN, SYDVKM. The CDR3 loop spans 16 amino acids.

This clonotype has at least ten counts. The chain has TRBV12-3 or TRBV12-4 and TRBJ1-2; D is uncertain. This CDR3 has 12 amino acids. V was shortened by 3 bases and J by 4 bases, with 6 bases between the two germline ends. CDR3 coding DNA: TGTGCCAGCAGTTTTCAGGCCTATGGCTACACCTTC. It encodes CASSFQAYGYTF.

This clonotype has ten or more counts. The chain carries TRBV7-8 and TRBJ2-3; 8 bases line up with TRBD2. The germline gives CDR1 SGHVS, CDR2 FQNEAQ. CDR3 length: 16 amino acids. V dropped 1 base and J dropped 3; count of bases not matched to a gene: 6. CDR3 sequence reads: CASSLGGSGKTDTQYF. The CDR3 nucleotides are TGTGCCAGCAGCTTAGGGGGTAGCGGGAAGACAGATACGCAGTATTTT. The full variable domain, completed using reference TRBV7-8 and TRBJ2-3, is GAGVSQSPRYKVAKRGQDVALRCDPISGHVSLFWYQQALGQGPEFLTYFQNEAQLDKSGLPSDRFFAERPEGSVSTLKIQRTQQEDSAVYLCASSLGGSGKTDTQYFGPGTRLTVL.

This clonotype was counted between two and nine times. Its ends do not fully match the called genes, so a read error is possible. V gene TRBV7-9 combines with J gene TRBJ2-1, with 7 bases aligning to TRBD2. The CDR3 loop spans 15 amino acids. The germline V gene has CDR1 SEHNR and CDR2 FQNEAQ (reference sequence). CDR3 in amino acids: CASRQAGLELNEQLF. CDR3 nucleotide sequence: TGTGCCAGCAGACAAGCGGGGCTAGAATTGAATGAGCAGCTCTTC.

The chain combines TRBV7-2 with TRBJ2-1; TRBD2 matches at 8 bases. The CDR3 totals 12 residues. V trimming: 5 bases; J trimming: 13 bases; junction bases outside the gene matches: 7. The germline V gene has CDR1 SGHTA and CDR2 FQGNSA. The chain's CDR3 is CASSRGRGDQFF. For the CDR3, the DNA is TGTGCCAGCAGCCGGGGGCGGGGGGATCAGTTCTTC.

The CDR3: CASSVSKAGEFYEQYF. In nucleotides, the CDR3 is TGTGCCAGCAGCGTATCGAAAGCGGGAGAGTTCTACGAGCAGTACTTC. V usage is TRBV9 and J usage is TRBJ2-7; TRBD2 agrees at 8 bases. The CDR3 loop spans 16 amino acids. V gave up 1 base and J gave up 3 bases; unmatched junction bases: 9. Germline values: CDR1 SGDLS, CDR2 YYNGEE.

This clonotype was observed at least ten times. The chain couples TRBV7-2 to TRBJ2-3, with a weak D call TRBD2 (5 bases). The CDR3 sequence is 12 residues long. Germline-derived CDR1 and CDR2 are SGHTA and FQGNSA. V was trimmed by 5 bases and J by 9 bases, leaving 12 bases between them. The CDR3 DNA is TGTGCCAGCAGCACCCTCCCGGGGACGCAGTATTTT. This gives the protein CASSTLPGTQYF.